This T cell receptor beta chain appears in the sequencing data of a study of CD8 T cells in ankylosing spondylitis. V shed 5 bases, J shed 1 base, and the junction held 4 bases outside the gene matches. The CDR3 is 15 residues long. MiXCR, run by TCRdb on the 5' RACE reads, gives a single entry per CDR3 protein. Of approximately 340,000 distinct CDR3 sequences listed, about 15% are singletons. To note about this clonotype: Its specificity is unknown.

Study results and limitations: Seemingly characteristic of ankylosing spondylitis blood was a TCR beta motif consisting of about 8 highly homologous variants.

The genes are TRBV12-3 or TRBV12-4 and TRBJ2-2; 7 nucleotides agree with TRBD1. What was sequenced was blood, either unsorted or a sorted T cell fraction (not recorded which). The TCR sequence derives from a male donor with ankylosing spondylitis or in good health (not recorded which). The CDR3: CASSIDRENTGELFF. CDR3 nucleotide sequence: TGTGCCAGCAGTATTGACAGGGAGAACACCGGGGAGCTGTTTTTT.